A selection of T cell receptor beta chains follows, all from one sample in a study of early T cells in non-severe SARS-CoV-2 infection. TCRdb fed the 5' RACE reads into MiXCR, producing one record per CDR3 protein. The sample has around 76,000 distinct CDR3 sequences, 11% seen once. The specimen was whole blood. Receptor source: an adult who was a healthcare worker with PCR-confirmed SARS-CoV-2 infection or an uninfected control (not recorded which). Both conserved end residues are part of each CDR3. Fields, in order: CDR3 DNA, CDR3 protein, D gene, J gene, V gene, clone size. A D gene is named only where the DNA matches it firmly. Size is omitted from some rows. Given values are once, few, many or a class for expanded clones.

CDR3 DNA: TGCGCCAGCACGCCTAGCGGGCCCACAGATACGCAGTATTTT
CDR3 protein: CASTPSGPTDTQYF
D gene: TRBD2
J gene: TRBJ2-3
V gene: TRBV10-2
clone size: NA

CDR3 DNA: TGTGCCAGCAGAGTGGGGGGGAACACTGAAGCTTTCTTT
CDR3 protein: CASRVGGNTEAFF
D gene: NA
J gene: TRBJ1-1
V gene: TRBV2
clone size: NA

CDR3 DNA: TGTGCCAGCAAGGCAGGGTCCCCCACTGAAGCTTTCTTT
CDR3 protein: CASKAGSPTEAFF
D gene: NA
J gene: TRBJ1-1
V gene: TRBV25-1
clone size: NA

CDR3 DNA: TGTGCCAGCGGAAAAGGGACCCGGCGGTACTTC
CDR3 protein: CASGKGTRRYF
D gene: NA
J gene: TRBJ2-7
V gene: TRBV12-3/TRBV12-4
clone size: few

CDR3 DNA: TGTGCCAGCAGCTCAAGGGTCCCCTATGGCTACACCTTC
CDR3 protein: CASSSRVPYGYTF
D gene: NA
J gene: TRBJ1-2
V gene: TRBV5-6
clone size: NA

CDR3 DNA: TGCGCCAGCAGCCAGGCCTACGGGCGGAGCAATCAGCCCCAGCATTTT
CDR3 protein: CASSQAYGRSNQPQHF
D gene: NA
J gene: TRBJ1-5
V gene: TRBV4-3
clone size: many

CDR3 DNA: TGTGCCAGCAGCTCCTCTCTAGCAAATGAGCAGTTCTTC
CDR3 protein: CASSSSLANEQFF
D gene: NA
J gene: TRBJ2-1
V gene: TRBV7-8
clone size: NA

CDR3 DNA: TGTGCCAGCAGCCCCCTCCCGGACAGGGATGGTGGCTACACCTTC
CDR3 protein: CASSPLPDRDGGYTF
D gene: TRBD1
J gene: TRBJ1-2
V gene: TRBV5-5
clone size: few

CDR3 DNA: TGCAGTGCTAGTGGTGGGGCTTCCTACGAGCAGTACTTC
CDR3 protein: CSASGGASYEQYF
D gene: NA
J gene: TRBJ2-7
V gene: TRBV20-1
clone size: medium-sized

CDR3 DNA: TGTGCCATCAGGGACGGACAGGGCGGGGGTGAAAAACTGTTTTTT
CDR3 protein: CAIRDGQGGGEKLFF
D gene: TRBD1
J gene: TRBJ1-4
V gene: TRBV10-3
clone size: NA

CDR3 DNA: TGTGCCAGCAGCTCCTACAGGGGTCACACCGGGGAGCTGTTTTTT
CDR3 protein: CASSSYRGHTGELFF
D gene: TRBD1
J gene: TRBJ2-2
V gene: TRBV7-2
clone size: few

CDR3 DNA: TGTGCCAGCAGCCAAGCCCCCCGGACGGGGAACACCGGGGAGCTGTTTTTT
CDR3 protein: CASSQAPRTGNTGELFF
D gene: NA
J gene: TRBJ2-2
V gene: TRBV14
clone size: many

CDR3 DNA: TGTGCCAGCAGCCAAGGGGCCAGCAATCAGCCCCAGCATTTT
CDR3 protein: CASSQGASNQPQHF
D gene: NA
J gene: TRBJ1-5
V gene: TRBV3-1
clone size: many

CDR3 DNA: TGTGCCAGCAGTGATCCCGGGAGGGGCCAGCAGTACTTC
CDR3 protein: CASSDPGRGQQYF
D gene: TRBD2
J gene: TRBJ2-7
V gene: TRBV25-1
clone size: NA

CDR3 DNA: TGCGCCAGCAGCCCGGAAGGGAGTACCTATGGCTACACCTTC
CDR3 protein: CASSPEGSTYGYTF
D gene: NA
J gene: TRBJ1-2
V gene: TRBV5-1
clone size: few

CDR3 DNA: TGTGCCAGCAAACCCCAGACAGGGCTGGACGAGACCCAGTACTTC
CDR3 protein: CASKPQTGLDETQYF
D gene: TRBD1
J gene: TRBJ2-5
V gene: TRBV27
clone size: NA

CDR3 DNA: TGTGCCAGTAGTGTACAGCGTGCCGGGGAGCTGTTTTTT
CDR3 protein: CASSVQRAGELFF
D gene: NA
J gene: TRBJ2-2
V gene: TRBV19
clone size: many

CDR3 DNA: TGTGCCAGCAGTTTGGTAGTCAACTATGGCTACACCTTC
CDR3 protein: CASSLVVNYGYTF
D gene: NA
J gene: TRBJ1-2
V gene: TRBV12-3/TRBV12-4
clone size: many

CDR3 DNA: TGTGCCATCAGTGAGGGAAGGAGCGGGGAAAGCACAGATACGCAGTATTTT
CDR3 protein: CAISEGRSGESTDTQYF
D gene: TRBD2
J gene: TRBJ2-3
V gene: TRBV10-3
clone size: NA

CDR3 DNA: TGTGCCAGCAGCTTAGATTGGGGATACATTCAGTACTTC
CDR3 protein: CASSLDWGYIQYF
D gene: NA
J gene: TRBJ2-4
V gene: TRBV11-2
clone size: many

CDR3 DNA: TGTGCCAGCAGTTTGCTCAATGAGCAGTTCTTC
CDR3 protein: CASSLLNEQFF
D gene: NA
J gene: TRBJ2-1
V gene: TRBV12-3/TRBV12-4
clone size: few

CDR3 DNA: TGTGCCAGCAGCTTAGGGCCCGGACCCCACCCTGAAAAACTGTTTTTT
CDR3 protein: CASSLGPGPHPEKLFF
D gene: NA
J gene: TRBJ1-4
V gene: TRBV7-9
clone size: few

CDR3 DNA: TGCGCCAGCAGCTTGGCACCCTCCCCTGCAGATACGCAGTATTTT
CDR3 protein: CASSLAPSPADTQYF
D gene: NA
J gene: TRBJ2-3
V gene: TRBV5-1
clone size: many

CDR3 DNA: TGCGCCAGCAGCACCGGGCCCGGGGGGGCCTGGGTAGCCAAAAACATTCAGTACTTC
CDR3 protein: CASSTGPGGAWVAKNIQYF
D gene: TRBD2
J gene: TRBJ2-4
V gene: TRBV5-1
clone size: many

CDR3 DNA: TGTGCCAGCAGCTTACAGCGGGGGCAGCGGTTGGGCTACACCTTC
CDR3 protein: CASSLQRGQRLGYTF
D gene: NA
J gene: TRBJ1-2
V gene: TRBV7-9
clone size: few

CDR3 DNA: TGTGCCAGCAGCCGTGACCAGGCTCTAGGGCGCTACGAGCAGTACTTC
CDR3 protein: CASSRDQALGRYEQYF
D gene: NA
J gene: TRBJ2-7
V gene: TRBV14
clone size: few

CDR3 DNA: TGTGCCAGCAGCTTGACCGGGACAGGAGGGGAGCTGTTTTTT
CDR3 protein: CASSLTGTGGELFF
D gene: TRBD1
J gene: TRBJ2-2
V gene: TRBV11-2
clone size: many

CDR3 DNA: TGCAGCGTCAGGGAGGACACTGAAGCTTTCTTT
CDR3 protein: CSVREDTEAFF
D gene: NA
J gene: TRBJ1-1
V gene: TRBV29-1
clone size: NA

CDR3 DNA: TGTGCCAGCTCCTTATATAGCGGGGGAGGGTACAATGAGCAGTTCTTC
CDR3 protein: CASSLYSGGGYNEQFF
D gene: TRBD2
J gene: TRBJ2-1
V gene: TRBV7-6
clone size: many

CDR3 DNA: TGCAGTGCGGACGGGCCGACGAACACTGAAGCTTTCTTT
CDR3 protein: CSADGPTNTEAFF
D gene: NA
J gene: TRBJ1-1
V gene: TRBV20-1
clone size: few

CDR3 DNA: TGTGCCAGCACCACAGGGGAAGAGCTCACTGAAGCTTTCTTT
CDR3 protein: CASTTGEELTEAFF
D gene: TRBD1
J gene: TRBJ1-1
V gene: TRBV6-2/TRBV6-3
clone size: NA

CDR3 DNA: TGTGCCAGCAGCCGAGGGACTAGCGGGACTAGCACAGATACGCAGTATTTT
CDR3 protein: CASSRGTSGTSTDTQYF
D gene: TRBD2
J gene: TRBJ2-3
V gene: TRBV5-8
clone size: few

CDR3 DNA: TGTGCCAGCACCTTAGCACAGGGGGGAAACACTGAAGCTTTCTTT
CDR3 protein: CASTLAQGGNTEAFF
D gene: TRBD1
J gene: TRBJ1-1
V gene: TRBV6-6
clone size: NA

CDR3 DNA: TGTGCCAGCTGTTTTACGGGGGGGAACATTCAGTACTTC
CDR3 protein: CASCFTGGNIQYF
D gene: TRBD2
J gene: TRBJ2-4
V gene: TRBV7-2
clone size: NA

CDR3 DNA: TGTGCCAGCAGCTTAGGGCCAGGGGCAGATACGCAGTATTTT
CDR3 protein: CASSLGPGADTQYF
D gene: NA
J gene: TRBJ2-3
V gene: TRBV5-6
clone size: many

CDR3 DNA: TGCAGTGCTTTGCAAGCGACAGGGACAGATACGCAGTATTTT
CDR3 protein: CSALQATGTDTQYF
D gene: TRBD1
J gene: TRBJ2-3
V gene: TRBV20-1
clone size: many

CDR3 DNA: TGCAGTGCTAGTCCTAGCGGGGGGGGCGCGGAGACCCAGTACTTC
CDR3 protein: CSASPSGGGAETQYF
D gene: TRBD2
J gene: TRBJ2-5
V gene: TRBV20-1
clone size: few